Shown below are 21 T cell receptor beta chains from a single sample sequenced in a study of blood T cell repertoires in COVID-19. Sequencing was performed with immunoSEQ multiplex PCR; in TCRdb, only in-frame clones are kept and a portion is missing. Of around 130,000 clones detected, about 79% appear once; the ten largest clones hold 4% to 5%. Sequencing was carried out using peripheral blood. The receptors shown here come from a woman in her 70s with acute or convalescent COVID-19.

The J gene is TRBJ2-5, the V gene TRBV6-6, with 7 positions matching TRBD2. The CDR3 totals 13 residues. Germline lookup yields CDR1 MNHNY and CDR2 SVGAGI (reference sequence). J lost 5 bases, V lost 5 bases, and 5 bases had no gene match. This CDR3 reads CASSRGSGETQYF. The DNA of the CDR3 is TGTGCCAGCAGTCGAGGTAGCGGGGAGACCCAGTACTTC.

The chain couples TRBV6-5 to TRBJ1-3; no clear D gene. This CDR3 contains 13 residues. V was shortened by 10 bases and J by 0 bases, with 10 bases between the two germline ends. Germline lookup yields CDR1 MNHEY and CDR2 SVGAGI. CDR3 sequence reads: CAISPRSGNTIYF. Here the CDR3 DNA reads TGTGCCATAAGTCCGCGCTCTGGAAACACCATATATTTT.

The rearrangement links TRBV4-3 to TRBJ1-2; 10 bases line up with TRBD1. V trimming: 4 bases; J trimming: 3 bases; junction bases outside the gene matches: 5. This CDR3 is built from 15 residues. Germline assignment: CDR1 LGHNA and CDR2 YSLEER. CDR3 nucleotides: TGCGCCAGCAGCCCGACAGGGGGCCTTTACTATGGCTACACCTTC. Translated, it gives CASSPTGGLYYGYTF.

V usage is TRBV5-4 and J usage is TRBJ2-5, with 12 positions matching TRBD2. With 9 bases clipped from V and 2 bases from J, the junction kept 5 bases outside the gene matches. There are 14 residues in the CDR3. The germline CDR1 and CDR2 sequences are SGHNT and YYREEE (reference sequence). The CDR3 coding sequence is TGTGCCACACGACTAGCGGGGGTACAAGAGACCCAGTACTTC. It specifies CATRLAGVQETQYF.

The chain recombines TRBV14 with TRBJ2-3, with 14 bases matching TRBD2. The germline CDR1 and CDR2 sequences are SGHDN and FVKESK. V gave up 1 base and J gave up 6 bases; unmatched junction bases: 9. The CDR3 length is 18 residues. The CDR3: CASSQGRLAGGLWDTQYF. CDR3 DNA: TGTGCCAGCAGCCAAGGGCGACTAGCGGGGGGGCTGTGGGATACGCAGTATTTT.

CDR3: CASSSTGGPSEQYF. CDR3 coding DNA: TGTGCCAGCAGCTCGACAGGGGGCCCTAGCGAGCAGTACTTC. The chain recombines TRBV5-5 with TRBJ2-7; TRBD1 matches at 10 bases. The germline gives CDR1 SGHKS, CDR2 YYEKEE (reference sequence). This CDR3 has 14 amino acids. V lost 3 bases and J lost 6; bases outside the gene matches: 6.

The V call is TRBV7-9, the J call TRBJ1-1; D gene uncertain. The V gene lost 5 bases and the J gene lost 1 base, with 5 bases spanning the gap. Looked up from germline, CDR1 is SEHNR and CDR2 is FQNEAQ (reference sequence). The CDR3 is 12 residues long. The CDR3 protein is CASSQANTEAFF. The DNA of the CDR3 is TGTGCCAGCAGCCAAGCGAACACTGAAGCTTTCTTT.

This sequence joins TRBV7-2 and TRBJ1-1; a possible D gene is TRBD1 (5 bases). Germline V gives CDR1 SGHTA, CDR2 FQGNSA. The V end was cut by 2 bases, the J end by 3 bases, with 10 bases between. The CDR3 consists of 14 residues. This chain's CDR3 is CASSLRGDYTEAFF. The CDR3 DNA reads TGTGCCAGCAGCTTAAGGGGCGACTACACTGAAGCTTTCTTT.

The chain combines TRBV18 with TRBJ1-1; 7 nucleotides align to TRBD1. V gave up 3 bases and J gave up 6 bases; unmatched junction bases: 10. The CDR3 contains 15 residues. The germline gives CDR1 KGHSH, CDR2 LQKENI. Here the CDR3 reads CASSPRQGAQSEAFF. The CDR3 DNA follows: TGTGCCAGCTCACCTAGACAGGGAGCTCAATCTGAAGCTTTCTTT.

J is TRBJ1-2 and V is TRBV6-5, with 9 nucleotides matching TRBD1. Germline V CDR1 and CDR2: MNHEY, SVGAGI. Germline trimming cut 0 bases from V and 9 bases from J; bases unmatched to any gene: 8. This CDR3 has 15 residues. Written as DNA, the CDR3 is TGTGCCAGCAGTTACTCGAGACAGGGGGAGCGGAGCTACACCTTC. Amino acid sequence: CASSYSRQGERSYTF.

The chain has TRBV11-3 and TRBJ1-1; maybe TRBD1 (5 bases). Between the trimmed V and J ends, which lost 3 bases and 1 base, there was a span of 9 bases. The CDR3 extends over 14 amino acids. In germline, CDR1 is SGHNT, CDR2 YENEEA. CDR3 nucleotides: TGTGCCAGCAGCTTGGGCAGGGCGAACACTGAAGCTTTCTTT. Encoded protein: CASSLGRANTEAFF.

The chain couples TRBV5-1 to TRBJ2-3; D is possibly TRBD2 (5 bases). V was pared by 4 bases and J by 1 base, with 16 bases between. This CDR3 has 16 residues. Germline CDR1 SGHRS, CDR2 YFSETQ. In DNA form, the CDR3 reads TGCGCCAGCAGCGCGCGGGTCGCCCGGGGCACAGATACGCAGTATTTT. Amino acids: CASSARVARGTDTQYF.

This clone was observed once. This chain connects TRBV18 to TRBJ1-5; weak D call: TRBD1 (5 bases). The V and J ends lost 3 bases and 3 bases respectively, with 15 bases between them. Per the germline V gene, CDR1 is KGHSH and CDR2 is LQKENI. The CDR3 runs 16 residues. The CDR3 bases are TGTGCCAGCTCACCGGGTGAGGAGGGGTACAATCAGCCCCAGCATTTT. Translated: CASSPGEEGYNQPQHF.

The V and J genes are TRBV5-1 and TRBJ2-1, with 10 bases that match TRBD1. V gave up 3 bases and J gave up 6 bases; unmatched junction bases: 6. The CDR3 totals 15 residues. Per germline, CDR1 SGHRS and CDR2 YFSETQ. The DNA for the CDR3 is TGCGCCAGCAGCTCCCGGGACAGGGGCCCCAATGAGCAGTTCTTC. Translated: CASSSRDRGPNEQFF.

The V gene is TRBV6-6, the J gene TRBJ1-5; possibly TRBD1 for D (5 bases). Per the germline V gene, CDR1 is MNHNY and CDR2 is SVGAGI (reference sequence). This CDR3 spans 14 amino acids. Trimming took off 5 bases at V and 2 bases at J, with 10 bases between the two ends. The CDR3 nucleotides read TGTGCCAGCAGTAGCAGGGTGGGCAATCAGCCCCAGCATTTT. This translates into CASSSRVGNQPQHF.

J is TRBJ1-3 and V is TRBV30; D gene uncertain. The V end was cut by 6 bases, the J end by 3 bases, with 9 bases between. CDR1 GTSNPN and CDR2 SVGIG come from the germline V gene (reference sequence). The CDR3 runs to 12 residues. This chain's CDR3 is CACRGVGNTIYF. As DNA, the CDR3 is TGTGCCTGCCGCGGGGTTGGAAACACCATATATTTT.

The chain uses TRBV24-1 and TRBJ1-2, with TRBD1 matching over 7 bases. The CDR3 covers 14 residues. CDR1 and CDR2 from the germline V gene are KGHDR and SFDVKD. J gave up 8 bases and V 2 bases, and 7 bases lay outside the gene matches. The CDR3 here is CATSDSVDRDGYTF. CDR3 nucleotides: TGTGCCACCAGTGATTCCGTTGACAGGGACGGCTACACCTTC.

V is TRBV27 and J is TRBJ1-1, with 7 bases matching TRBD1. Germline values: CDR1 MNHEY, CDR2 SMNVEV (reference sequence). The CDR3 length is 14 residues. Unmatched junction bases numbered 9, after V lost 6 bases and J lost 5 bases. The CDR3 reads CASRLEGAPTEAFF. In DNA form, the CDR3 reads TGTGCCAGCAGACTAGAGGGGGCGCCGACTGAAGCTTTCTTT.

The gene calls are TRBV9 and TRBJ2-1; 7 bases are shared with TRBD2. The germline gives CDR1 SGDLS, CDR2 YYNGEE. The CDR3 is 14 residues long. V was pared by 3 bases and J by 2 bases, with 2 bases of the junction left unmatched. The CDR3 coding sequence is TGTGCCAGCAGCGCGACTAGCCCCTACAATGAGCAGTTCTTC. Protein sequence: CASSATSPYNEQFF.

The V and J genes are TRBV5-6 and TRBJ1-4; D is uncertain. This CDR3 has 13 amino acids. Trimming cost V 5 bases and J 8 bases, with 13 bases left between them. Germline V gene data show CDR1 as SGHDT and CDR2 as YYEEEE. The CDR3 reads CASRAGSEEKLFF. The CDR3 DNA reads as TGTGCCAGCAGGGCGGGCTCTGAGGAAAAACTGTTTTTT.

The chain combines TRBV30 with TRBJ1-1, with D unclear. Looked up from germline, CDR1 is GTSNPN and CDR2 is SVGIG (reference sequence). V lost 5 bases and J lost 10, with 23 bases in between. This CDR3 has 14 residues. CDR3 bases: TGTGCCTGGGACGGACTGGGTAGTGTTGGAGGAGCTTTCTTT. Its protein product is CAWDGLGSVGGAFF.